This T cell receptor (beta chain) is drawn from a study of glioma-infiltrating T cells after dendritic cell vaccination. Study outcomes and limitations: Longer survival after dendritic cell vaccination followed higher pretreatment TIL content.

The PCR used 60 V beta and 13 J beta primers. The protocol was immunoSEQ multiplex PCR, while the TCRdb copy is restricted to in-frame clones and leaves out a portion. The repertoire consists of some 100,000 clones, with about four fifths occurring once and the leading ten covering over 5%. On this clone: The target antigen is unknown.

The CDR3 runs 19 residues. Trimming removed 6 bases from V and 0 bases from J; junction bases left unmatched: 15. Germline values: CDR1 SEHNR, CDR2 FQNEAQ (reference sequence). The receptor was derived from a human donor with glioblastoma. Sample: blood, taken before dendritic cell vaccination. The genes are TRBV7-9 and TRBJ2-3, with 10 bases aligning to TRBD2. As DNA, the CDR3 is TGTGCCAGCAGTCCTCCCGTAGCGGGGGGCCCTCCGAGCACAGATACGCAGTATTTT. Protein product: CASSPPVAGGPPSTDTQYF.